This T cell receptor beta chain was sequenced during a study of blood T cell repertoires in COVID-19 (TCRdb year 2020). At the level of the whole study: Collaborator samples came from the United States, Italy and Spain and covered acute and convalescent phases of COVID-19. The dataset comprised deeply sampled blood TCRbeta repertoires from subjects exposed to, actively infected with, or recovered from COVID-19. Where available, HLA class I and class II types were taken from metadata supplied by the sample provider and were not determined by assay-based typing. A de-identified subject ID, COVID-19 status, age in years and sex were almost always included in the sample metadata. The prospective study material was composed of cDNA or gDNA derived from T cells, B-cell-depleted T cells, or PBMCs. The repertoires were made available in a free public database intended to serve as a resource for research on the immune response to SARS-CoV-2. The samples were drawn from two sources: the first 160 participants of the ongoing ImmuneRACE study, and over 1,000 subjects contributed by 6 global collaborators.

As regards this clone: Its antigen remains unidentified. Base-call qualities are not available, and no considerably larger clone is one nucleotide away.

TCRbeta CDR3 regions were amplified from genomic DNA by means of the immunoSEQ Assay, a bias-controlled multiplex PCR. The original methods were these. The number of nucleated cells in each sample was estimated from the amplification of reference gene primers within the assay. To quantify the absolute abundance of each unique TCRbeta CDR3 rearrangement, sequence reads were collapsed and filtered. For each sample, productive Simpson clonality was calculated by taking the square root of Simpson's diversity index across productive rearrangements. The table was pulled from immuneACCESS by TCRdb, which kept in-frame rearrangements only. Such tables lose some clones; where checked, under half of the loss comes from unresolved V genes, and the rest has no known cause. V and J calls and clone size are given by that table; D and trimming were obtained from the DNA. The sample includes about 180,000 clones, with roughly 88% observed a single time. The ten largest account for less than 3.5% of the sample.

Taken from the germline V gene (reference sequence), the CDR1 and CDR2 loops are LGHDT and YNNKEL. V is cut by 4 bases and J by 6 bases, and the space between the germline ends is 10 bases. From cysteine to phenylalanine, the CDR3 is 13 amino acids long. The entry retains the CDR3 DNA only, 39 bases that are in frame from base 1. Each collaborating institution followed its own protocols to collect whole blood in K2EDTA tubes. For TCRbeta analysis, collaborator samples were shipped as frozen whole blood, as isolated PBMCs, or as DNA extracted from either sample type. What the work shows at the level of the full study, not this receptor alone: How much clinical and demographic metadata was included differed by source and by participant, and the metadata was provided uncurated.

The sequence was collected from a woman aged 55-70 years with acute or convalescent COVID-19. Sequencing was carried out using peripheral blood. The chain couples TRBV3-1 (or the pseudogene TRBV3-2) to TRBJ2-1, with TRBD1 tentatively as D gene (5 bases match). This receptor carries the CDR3 CASSPRQSNEQFF. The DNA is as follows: TGTGCCAGCAGCCCCCGACAGAGCAATGAGCAGTTCTTC.